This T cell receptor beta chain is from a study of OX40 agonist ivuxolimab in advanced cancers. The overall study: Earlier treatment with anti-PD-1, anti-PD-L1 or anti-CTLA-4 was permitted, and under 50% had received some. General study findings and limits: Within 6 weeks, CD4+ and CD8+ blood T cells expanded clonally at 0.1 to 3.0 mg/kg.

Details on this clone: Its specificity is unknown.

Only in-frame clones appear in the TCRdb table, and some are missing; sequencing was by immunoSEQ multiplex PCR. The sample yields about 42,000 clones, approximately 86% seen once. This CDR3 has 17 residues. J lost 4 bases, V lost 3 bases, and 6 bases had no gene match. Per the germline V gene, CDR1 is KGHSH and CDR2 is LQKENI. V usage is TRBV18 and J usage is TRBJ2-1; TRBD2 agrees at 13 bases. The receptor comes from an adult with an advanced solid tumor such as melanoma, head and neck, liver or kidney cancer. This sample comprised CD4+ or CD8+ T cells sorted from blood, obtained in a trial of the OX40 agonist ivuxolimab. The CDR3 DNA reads TGTGCCAGCTCACCCCGTAAACTAGCGGGGGGGTACAATGAGCAGTTCTTC. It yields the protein CASSPRKLAGGYNEQFF. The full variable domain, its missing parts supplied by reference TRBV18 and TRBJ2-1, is NAGVMQNPRHLVRRRGQEARLRCSPMKGHSHVYWYRQLPEEGLKFMVYLQKENIIDESGMPKERFSAEFPKEGPSILRIQQVVRGDSAAYFCASSPRKLAGGYNEQFFGPGTRLTVL.